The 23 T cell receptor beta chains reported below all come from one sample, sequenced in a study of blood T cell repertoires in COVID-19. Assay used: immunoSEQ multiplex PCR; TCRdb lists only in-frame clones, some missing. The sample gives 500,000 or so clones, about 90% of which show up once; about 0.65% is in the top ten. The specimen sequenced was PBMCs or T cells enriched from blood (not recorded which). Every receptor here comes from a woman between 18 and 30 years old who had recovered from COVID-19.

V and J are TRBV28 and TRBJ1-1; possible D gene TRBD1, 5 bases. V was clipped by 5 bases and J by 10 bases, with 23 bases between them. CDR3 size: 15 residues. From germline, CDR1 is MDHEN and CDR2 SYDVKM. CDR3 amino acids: CASSPTPDSTWRAFF. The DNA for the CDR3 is TGTGCCAGCAGTCCGACTCCCGACAGTACGTGGCGAGCTTTCTTT.

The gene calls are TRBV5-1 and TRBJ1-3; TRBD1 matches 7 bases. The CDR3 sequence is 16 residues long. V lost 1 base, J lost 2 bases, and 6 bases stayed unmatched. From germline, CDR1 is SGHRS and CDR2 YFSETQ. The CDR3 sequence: CASSLFQGQTGNTIYF. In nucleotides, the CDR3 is TGCGCCAGCAGCTTGTTTCAGGGACAGACTGGAAACACCATATATTTT.

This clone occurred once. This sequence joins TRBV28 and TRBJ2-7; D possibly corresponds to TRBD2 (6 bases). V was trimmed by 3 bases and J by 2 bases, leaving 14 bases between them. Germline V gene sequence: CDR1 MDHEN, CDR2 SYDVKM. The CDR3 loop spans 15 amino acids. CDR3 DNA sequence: TGTGCCAGCAGTTTTGGGGGGTTTCAGACCTACGAGCAGTACTTC. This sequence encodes CASSFGGFQTYEQYF.

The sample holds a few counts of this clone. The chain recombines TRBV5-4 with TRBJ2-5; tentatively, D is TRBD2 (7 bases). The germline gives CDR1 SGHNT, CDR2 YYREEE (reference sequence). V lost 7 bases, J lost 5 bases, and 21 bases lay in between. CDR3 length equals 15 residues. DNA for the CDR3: TGTGCCAGCCGAATCCAAGGAGAGGGGGGGGAGACCCAGTACTTC. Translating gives CASRIQGEGGETQYF.

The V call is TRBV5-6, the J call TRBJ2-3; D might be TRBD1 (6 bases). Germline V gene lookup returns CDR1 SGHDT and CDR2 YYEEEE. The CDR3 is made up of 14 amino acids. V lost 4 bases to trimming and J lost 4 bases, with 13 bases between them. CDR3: CASSQGGWSDTQYF. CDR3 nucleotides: TGTGCCAGCAGCCAAGGGGGATGGTCAGATACGCAGTATTTT.

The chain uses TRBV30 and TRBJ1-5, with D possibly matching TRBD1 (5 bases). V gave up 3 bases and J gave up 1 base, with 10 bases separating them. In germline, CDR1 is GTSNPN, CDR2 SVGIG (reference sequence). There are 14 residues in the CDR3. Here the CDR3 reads CAWSPPGSNQPQHF. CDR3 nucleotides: TGTGCCTGGAGCCCCCCAGGGAGCAATCAGCCCCAGCATTTT.

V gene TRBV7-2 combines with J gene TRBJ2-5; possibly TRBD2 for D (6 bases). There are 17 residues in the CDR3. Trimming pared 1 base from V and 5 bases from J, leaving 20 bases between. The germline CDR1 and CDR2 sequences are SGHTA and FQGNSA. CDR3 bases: TGTGCCAGCAGCTTAGTACTCTCTAGCGATGGGGGGGAGACCCAGTACTTC. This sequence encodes CASSLVLSSDGGETQYF.

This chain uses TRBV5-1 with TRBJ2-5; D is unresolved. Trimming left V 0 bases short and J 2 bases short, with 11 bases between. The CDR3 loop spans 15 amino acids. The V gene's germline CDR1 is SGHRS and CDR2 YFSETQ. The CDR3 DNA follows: TGCGCCAGCAGCTTGGTACAAGATTTACAAGAGACCCAGTACTTC. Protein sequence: CASSLVQDLQETQYF.

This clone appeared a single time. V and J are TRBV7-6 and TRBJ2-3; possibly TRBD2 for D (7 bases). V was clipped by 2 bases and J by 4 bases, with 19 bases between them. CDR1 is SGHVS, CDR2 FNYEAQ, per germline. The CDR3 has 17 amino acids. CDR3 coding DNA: TGTGCCAGCAGCTTACCTCTTGGGGGGGCCAGGGCAGATACGCAGTATTTT. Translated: CASSLPLGGARADTQYF.

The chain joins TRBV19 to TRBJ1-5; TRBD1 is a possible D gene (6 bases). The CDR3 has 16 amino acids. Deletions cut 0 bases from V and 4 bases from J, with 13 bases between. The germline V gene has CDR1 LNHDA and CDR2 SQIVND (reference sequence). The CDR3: CASSIEWGRMNQPQHF. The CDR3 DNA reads TGTGCCAGTAGTATAGAGTGGGGGCGGATGAATCAGCCCCAGCATTTT.

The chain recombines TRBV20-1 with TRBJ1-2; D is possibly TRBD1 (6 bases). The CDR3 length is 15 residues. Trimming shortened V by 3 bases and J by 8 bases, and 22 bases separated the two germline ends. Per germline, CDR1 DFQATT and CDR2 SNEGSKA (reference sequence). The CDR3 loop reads CSASAPGTRDSGYTF. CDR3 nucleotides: TGCAGTGCTAGTGCTCCCGGGACAAGAGATTCCGGCTACACCTTC.

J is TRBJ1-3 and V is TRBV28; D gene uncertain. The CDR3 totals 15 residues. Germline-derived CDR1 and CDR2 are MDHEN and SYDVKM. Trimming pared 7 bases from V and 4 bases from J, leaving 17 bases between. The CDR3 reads CASITAPGLGNTIYF. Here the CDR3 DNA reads TGTGCCAGCATCACGGCCCCAGGCTTGGGAAACACCATATATTTT. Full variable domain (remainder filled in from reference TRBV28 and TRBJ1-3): DVKVTQSSRYLVKRTGEKVFLECVQDMDHENMFWYRQDPGLGLRLIYFSYDVKMKEKGDIPEGYSVSREKKERFSLILESASTNQTSMYLCASITAPGLGNTIYFGEGSWLTVV.

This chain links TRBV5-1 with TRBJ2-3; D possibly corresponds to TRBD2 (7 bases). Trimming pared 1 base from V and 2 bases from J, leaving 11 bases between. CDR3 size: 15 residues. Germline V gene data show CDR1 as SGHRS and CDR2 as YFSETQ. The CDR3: CASSLWGGHTDTQYF. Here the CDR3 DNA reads TGCGCCAGCAGCTTGTGGGGGGGGCACACAGATACGCAGTATTTT.

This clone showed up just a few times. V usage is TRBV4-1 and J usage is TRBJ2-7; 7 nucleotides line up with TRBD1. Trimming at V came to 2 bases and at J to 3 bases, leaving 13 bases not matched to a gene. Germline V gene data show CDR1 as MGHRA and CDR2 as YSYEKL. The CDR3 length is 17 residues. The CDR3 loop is CASSQNEFRTGLYEQYF. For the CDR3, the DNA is TGCGCCAGCAGCCAAAATGAGTTTCGGACAGGTCTCTACGAGCAGTACTTC.

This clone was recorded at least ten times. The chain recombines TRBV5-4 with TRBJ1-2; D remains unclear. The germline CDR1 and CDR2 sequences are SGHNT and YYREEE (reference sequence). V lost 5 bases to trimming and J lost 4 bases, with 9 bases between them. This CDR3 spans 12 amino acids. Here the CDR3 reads CASRGGPYGYTF. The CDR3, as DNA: TGTGCCAGCAGGGGAGGACCCTATGGCTACACCTTC.

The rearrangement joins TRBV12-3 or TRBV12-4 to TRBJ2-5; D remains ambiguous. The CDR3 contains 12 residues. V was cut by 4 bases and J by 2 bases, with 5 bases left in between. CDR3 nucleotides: TGTGCCAGCAGTTATTCGCAAGAGACCCAGTACTTC. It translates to CASSYSQETQYF.

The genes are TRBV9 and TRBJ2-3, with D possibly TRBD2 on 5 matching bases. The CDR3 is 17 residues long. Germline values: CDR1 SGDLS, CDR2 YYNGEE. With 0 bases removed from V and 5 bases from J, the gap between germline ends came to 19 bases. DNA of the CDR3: TGTGCCAGCAGCGTAGCCTCCCCGGGAACCGCCGGAGATACGCAGTATTTT. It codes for CASSVASPGTAGDTQYF.

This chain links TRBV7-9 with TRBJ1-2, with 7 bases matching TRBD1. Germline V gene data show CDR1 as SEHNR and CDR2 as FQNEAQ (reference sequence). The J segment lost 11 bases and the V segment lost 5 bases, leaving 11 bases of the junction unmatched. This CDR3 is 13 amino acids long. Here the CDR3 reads CASSPTESGGYTF. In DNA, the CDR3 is TGTGCCAGCAGCCCAACGGAGTCAGGGGGATACACCTTC.

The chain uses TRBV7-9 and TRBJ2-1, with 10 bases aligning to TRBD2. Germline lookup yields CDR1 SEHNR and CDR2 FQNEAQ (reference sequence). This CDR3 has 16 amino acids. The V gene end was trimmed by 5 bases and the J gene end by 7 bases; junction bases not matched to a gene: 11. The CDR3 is CASSPRLSGGANEQFF. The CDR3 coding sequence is TGTGCCAGCAGCCCCCGACTAAGCGGGGGGGCAAATGAGCAGTTCTTC. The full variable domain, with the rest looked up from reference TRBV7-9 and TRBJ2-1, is DTGVSQNPRHKITKRGQNVTFRCDPISEHNRLYWYRQTLGQGPEFLTYFQNEAQLEKSRLLSDRFSAERPKGSFSTLEIQRTEQGDSAMYLCASSPRLSGGANEQFFGPGTRLTVL.

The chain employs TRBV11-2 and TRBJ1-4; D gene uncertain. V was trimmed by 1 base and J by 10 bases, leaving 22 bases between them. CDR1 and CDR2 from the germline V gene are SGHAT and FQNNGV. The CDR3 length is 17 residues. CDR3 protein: CASSLVNPGSGEGKLFF. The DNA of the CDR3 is TGTGCCAGCAGCTTAGTCAATCCCGGGTCCGGGGAGGGAAAACTGTTTTTT.

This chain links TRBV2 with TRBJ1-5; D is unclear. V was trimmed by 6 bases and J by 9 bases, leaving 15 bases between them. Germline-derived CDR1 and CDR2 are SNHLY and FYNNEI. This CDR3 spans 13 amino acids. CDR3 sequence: CASRGLPGRPQHF. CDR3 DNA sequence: TGTGCCAGCAGGGGCTTACCTGGGCGGCCCCAGCATTTT.

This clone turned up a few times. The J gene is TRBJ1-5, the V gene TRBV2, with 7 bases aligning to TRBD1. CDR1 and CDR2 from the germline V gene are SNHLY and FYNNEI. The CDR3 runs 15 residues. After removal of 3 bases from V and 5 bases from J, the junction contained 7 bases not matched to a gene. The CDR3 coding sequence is TGTGCCAGCAGTGAGATGTCAGGGGGATATCAGCCCCAGCATTTT. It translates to CASSEMSGGYQPQHF. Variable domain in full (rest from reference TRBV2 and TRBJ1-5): EPEVTQTPSHQVTQMGQEVILRCVPISNHLYFYWYRQILGQKVEFLVSFYNNEISEKSEIFDDQFSVERPDGSNFTLKIRSTKLEDSAMYFCASSEMSGGYQPQHFGDGTRLSIL.

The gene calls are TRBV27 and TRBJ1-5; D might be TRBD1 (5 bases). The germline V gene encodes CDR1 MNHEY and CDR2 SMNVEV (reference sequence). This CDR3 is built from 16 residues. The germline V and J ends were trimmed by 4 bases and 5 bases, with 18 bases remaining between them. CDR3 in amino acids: CASSSSSGGFYQPQHF. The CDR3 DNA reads TGTGCCAGCAGTTCCTCGTCTGGGGGGTTTTATCAGCCCCAGCATTTT.